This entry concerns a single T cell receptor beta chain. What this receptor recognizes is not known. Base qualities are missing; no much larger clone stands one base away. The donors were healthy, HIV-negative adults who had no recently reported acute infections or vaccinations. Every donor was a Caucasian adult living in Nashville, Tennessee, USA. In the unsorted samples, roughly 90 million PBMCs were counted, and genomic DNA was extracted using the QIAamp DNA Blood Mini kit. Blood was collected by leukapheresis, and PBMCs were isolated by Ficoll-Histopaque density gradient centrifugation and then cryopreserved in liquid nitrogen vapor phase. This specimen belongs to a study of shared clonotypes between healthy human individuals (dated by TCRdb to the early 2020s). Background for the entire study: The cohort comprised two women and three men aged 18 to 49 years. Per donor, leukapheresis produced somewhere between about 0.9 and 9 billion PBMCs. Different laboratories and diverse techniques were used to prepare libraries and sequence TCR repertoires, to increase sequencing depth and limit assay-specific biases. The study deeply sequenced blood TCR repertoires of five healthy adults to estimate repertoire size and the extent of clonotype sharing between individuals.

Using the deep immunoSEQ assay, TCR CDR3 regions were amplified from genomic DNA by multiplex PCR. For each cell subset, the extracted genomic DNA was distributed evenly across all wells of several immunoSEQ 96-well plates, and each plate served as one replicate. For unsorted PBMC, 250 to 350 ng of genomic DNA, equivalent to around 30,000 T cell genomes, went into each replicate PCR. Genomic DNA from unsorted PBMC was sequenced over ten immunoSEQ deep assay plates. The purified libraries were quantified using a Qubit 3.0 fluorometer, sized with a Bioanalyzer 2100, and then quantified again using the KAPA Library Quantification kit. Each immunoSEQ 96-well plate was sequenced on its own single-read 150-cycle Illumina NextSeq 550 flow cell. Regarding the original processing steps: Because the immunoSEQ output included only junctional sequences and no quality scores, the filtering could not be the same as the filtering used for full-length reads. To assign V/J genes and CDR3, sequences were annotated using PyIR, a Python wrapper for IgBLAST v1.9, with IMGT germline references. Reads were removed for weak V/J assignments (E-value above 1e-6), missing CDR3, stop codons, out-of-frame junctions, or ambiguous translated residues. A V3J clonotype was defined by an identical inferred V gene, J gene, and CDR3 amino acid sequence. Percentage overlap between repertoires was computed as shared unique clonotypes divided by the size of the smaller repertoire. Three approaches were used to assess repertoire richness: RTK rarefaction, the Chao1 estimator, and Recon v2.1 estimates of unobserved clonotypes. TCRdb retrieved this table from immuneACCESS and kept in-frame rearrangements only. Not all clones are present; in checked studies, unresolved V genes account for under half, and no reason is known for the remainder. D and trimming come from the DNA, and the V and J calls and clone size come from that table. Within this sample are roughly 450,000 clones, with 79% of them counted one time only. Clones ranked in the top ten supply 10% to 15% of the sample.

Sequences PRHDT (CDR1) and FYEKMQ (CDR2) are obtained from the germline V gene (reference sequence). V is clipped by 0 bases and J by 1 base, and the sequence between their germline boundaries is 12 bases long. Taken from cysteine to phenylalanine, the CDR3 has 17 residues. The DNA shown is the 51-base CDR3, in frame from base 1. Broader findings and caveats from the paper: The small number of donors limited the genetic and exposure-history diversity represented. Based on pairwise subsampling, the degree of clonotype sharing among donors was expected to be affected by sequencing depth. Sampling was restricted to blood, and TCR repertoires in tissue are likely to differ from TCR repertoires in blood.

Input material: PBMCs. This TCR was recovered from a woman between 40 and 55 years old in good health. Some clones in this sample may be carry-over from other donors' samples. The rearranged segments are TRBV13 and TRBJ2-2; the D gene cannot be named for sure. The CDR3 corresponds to CASSLGLNTQNTGELFF. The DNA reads TGTGCCAGCAGCTTAGGCCTAAATACACAGAACACCGGGGAGCTGTTTTTT.